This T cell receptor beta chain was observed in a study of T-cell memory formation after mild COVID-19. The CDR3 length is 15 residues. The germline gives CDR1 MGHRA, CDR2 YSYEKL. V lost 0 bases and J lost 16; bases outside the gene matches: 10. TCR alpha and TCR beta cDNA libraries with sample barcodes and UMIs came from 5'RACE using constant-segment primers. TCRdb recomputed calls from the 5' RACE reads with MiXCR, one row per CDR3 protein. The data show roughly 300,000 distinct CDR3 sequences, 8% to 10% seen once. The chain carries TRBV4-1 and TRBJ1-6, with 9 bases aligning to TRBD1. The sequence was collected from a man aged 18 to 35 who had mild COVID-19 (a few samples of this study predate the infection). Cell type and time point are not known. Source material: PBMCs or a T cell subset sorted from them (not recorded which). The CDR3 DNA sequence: TGCGCCAGCAGCCAAGATCGGGACAGGGAGGGCTTGCTCCACTTT. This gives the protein CASSQDRDREGLLHF.